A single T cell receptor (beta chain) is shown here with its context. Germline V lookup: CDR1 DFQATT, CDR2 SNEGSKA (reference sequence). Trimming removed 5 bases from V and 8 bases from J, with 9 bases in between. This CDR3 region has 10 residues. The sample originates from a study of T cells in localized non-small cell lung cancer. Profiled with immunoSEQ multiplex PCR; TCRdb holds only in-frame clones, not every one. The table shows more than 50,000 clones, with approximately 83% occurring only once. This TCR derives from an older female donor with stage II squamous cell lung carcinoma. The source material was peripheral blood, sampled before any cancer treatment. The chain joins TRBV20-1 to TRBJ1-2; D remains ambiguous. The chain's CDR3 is CSAGRKGYTF. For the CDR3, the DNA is TGCAGTGCTGGGAGGAAGGGCTACACCTTC.